This T cell receptor (beta chain) emerged from a study of blood T cell repertoires in COVID-19. Looking at the study overall: Acute and convalescent COVID-19 specimens originated in the United States, Italy and Spain.

Germline V lookup: CDR1 MRHNA, CDR2 SNTAGT. The CDR3 covers 12 residues. Trimming left V 3 bases short and J 5 bases short, with 7 bases between. This table comes from immunoSEQ multiplex PCR, and its TCRdb copy is limited to in-frame clones, with some not included. The sample holds about 180,000 clones, about nine tenths seen once. This rearrangement joins TRBV6-4 to TRBJ1-1, with D possibly TRBD1 on 6 matching bases. This TCR came from a woman between 50 and 59 years old with acute or convalescent COVID-19. Sequencing input: peripheral blood. The CDR3, as DNA: TGTGCCAGCAGTGAGGGGGCAACTGAAGCTTTCTTT. This codes for CASSEGATEAFF.